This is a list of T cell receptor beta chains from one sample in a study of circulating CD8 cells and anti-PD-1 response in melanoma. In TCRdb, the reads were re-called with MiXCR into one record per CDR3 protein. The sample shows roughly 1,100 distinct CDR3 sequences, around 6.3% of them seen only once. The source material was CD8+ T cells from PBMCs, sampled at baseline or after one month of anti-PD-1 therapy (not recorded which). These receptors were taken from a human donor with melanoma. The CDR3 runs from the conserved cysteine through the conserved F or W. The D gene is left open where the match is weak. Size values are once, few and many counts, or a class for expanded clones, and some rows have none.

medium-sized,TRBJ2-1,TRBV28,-,CASSLSLFDEQFF,TGTGCCAGCAGTTTGTCATTATTTGATGAGCAGTTCTTC
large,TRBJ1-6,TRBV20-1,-,CSARGTLDGRLGSPLHF,TGCAGTGCTAGAGGCACCCTCGACGGACGGTTAGGATCACCCCTCCACTTT
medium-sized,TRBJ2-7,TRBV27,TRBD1,CASSYSGGSVYF,TGTGCCAGCAGTTATTCAGGGGGTTCAGTGTACTTC
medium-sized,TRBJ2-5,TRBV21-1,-,CASSSPWGRGCATLYF,TGTGCCAGCAGCTCGCCTTGGGGCAGGGGATGTGCGACCCTGTACTTC
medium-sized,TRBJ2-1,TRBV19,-,CASSISAGNNEQFF,TGTGCCAGTAGTATATCTGCAGGGAACAATGAGCAGTTCTTC
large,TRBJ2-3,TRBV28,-,CASSVSHLIPSTDTQYF,TGTGCCAGCAGTGTATCACACTTGATACCTAGCACAGATACGCAGTATTTT
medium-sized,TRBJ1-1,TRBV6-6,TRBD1,CASSYSGTGGHPSFEAFF,TGTGCCAGCAGTTACTCTGGGACAGGGGGCCATCCGTCCTTTGAAGCTTTCTTT
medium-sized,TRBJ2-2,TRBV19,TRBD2,CASSMPPGLASSANTGELFF,TGTGCCAGTAGTATGCCCCCTGGACTAGCCTCTTCCGCGAACACCGGGGAGCTGTTTTTT
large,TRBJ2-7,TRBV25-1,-,CASSAPKYYEQYF,TGTGCCAGCAGTGCGCCCAAGTACTACGAGCAGTACTTC
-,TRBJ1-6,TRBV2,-,CATRTGSGSPLHF,TGTGCCACCCGAACAGGTTCGGGTTCACCCCTCCACTTT
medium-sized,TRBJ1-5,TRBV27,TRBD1,CASSPWTGAFNQPQHF,TGTGCCAGCAGTCCGTGGACAGGGGCCTTCAATCAGCCCCAGCATTTT
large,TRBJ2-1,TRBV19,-,CASSMGQLSANEQFF,TGTGCCAGTAGTATGGGGCAGTTAAGCGCCAATGAGCAGTTCTTC
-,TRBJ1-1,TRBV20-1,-,CSALLEGWTEAFF,TGCAGTGCCCTACTGGAGGGTTGGACTGAAGCTTTCTTT
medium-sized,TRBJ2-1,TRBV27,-,CASSLDQGSAYYNEQFF,TGTGCCAGCAGTTTGGACCAGGGGTCCGCCTATTACAATGAGCAGTTCTTC
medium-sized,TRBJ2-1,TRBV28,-,CASSLEGGVNNEQFF,TGTGCCAGCAGTCTCGAGGGGGGGGTTAACAATGAGCAGTTCTTC
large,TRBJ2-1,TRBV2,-,CASMIQGHNEQFF,TGTGCCAGCATGATACAAGGCCACAATGAGCAGTTCTTC
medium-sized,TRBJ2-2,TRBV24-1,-,CATSDIVDTSNTGELFF,TGTGCCACCAGTGACATTGTGGACACGTCGAACACCGGGGAGCTGTTTTTT
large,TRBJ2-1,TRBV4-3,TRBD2,CASSQDAGDSYNEQFF,TGCGCCAGCAGCCAAGATGCGGGGGACTCCTACAATGAGCAGTTCTTC
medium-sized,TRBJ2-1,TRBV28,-,CASSLRQSRDEQFF,TGTGCCAGCAGCCTTCGACAATCACGGGATGAGCAGTTCTTC
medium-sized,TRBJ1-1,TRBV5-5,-,CASSSRNTEAFF,TGTGCCAGCAGCTCCAGGAACACTGAAGCTTTCTTT
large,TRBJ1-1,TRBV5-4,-,CASSARVGARVEAFF,TGTGCCAGCAGCGCACGGGTCGGGGCCAGGGTTGAAGCTTTCTTT
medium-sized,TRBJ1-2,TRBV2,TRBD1,CASSSFPFPGTETNYGYTF,TGTGCCAGCAGTTCGTTTCCTTTTCCCGGGACAGAGACTAACTATGGCTACACCTTC
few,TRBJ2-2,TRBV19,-,CAGGGGLNTGELFF,TGTGCCGGTGGAGGGGGCCTGAACACCGGGGAGCTGTTTTTT
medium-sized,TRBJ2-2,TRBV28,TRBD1,CASSSIDRGNTGELFF,TGTGCCAGCAGTTCGATCGACAGGGGAAACACCGGGGAGCTGTTTTTT
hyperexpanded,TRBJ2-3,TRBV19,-,CASSMSTDSADTQYF,TGTGCCAGTAGTATGTCGACGGACAGTGCAGATACGCAGTATTTT
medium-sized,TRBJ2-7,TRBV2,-,CAGGVSIYEQYF,TGTGCTGGGGGAGTATCCATCTACGAGCAGTACTTC
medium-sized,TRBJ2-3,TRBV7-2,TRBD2,CASRPAAGGTDTQYF,TGTGCCAGCAGGCCAGCAGCGGGGGGCACAGATACGCAGTATTTT
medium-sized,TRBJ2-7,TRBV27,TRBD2,CASSFGTSGAYEQYF,TGTGCCAGCAGTTTTGGGACTAGCGGCGCCTACGAGCAGTACTTC
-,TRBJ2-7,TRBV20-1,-,CSASGTVYEQYF,TGCAGTGCTAGCGGGACTGTTTACGAGCAGTACTTC
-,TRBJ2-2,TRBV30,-,CAWSGITGELFF,TGTGCCTGGAGTGGTATCACCGGGGAGCTGTTTTTT
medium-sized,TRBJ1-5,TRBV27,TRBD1,CASGGQGTSQPQHF,TGTGCCAGCGGGGGACAGGGGACGAGTCAGCCCCAGCATTTT
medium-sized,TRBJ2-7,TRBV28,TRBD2,CASSPARSGRAEEQYF,TGTGCCAGCAGTCCCGCCAGGAGCGGGAGGGCCGAAGAGCAGTACTTC
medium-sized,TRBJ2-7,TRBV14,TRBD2,CASSQPFPGTSGGYEQYF,TGTGCCAGCAGCCAACCTTTCCCCGGGACTAGCGGGGGCTACGAGCAGTACTTC
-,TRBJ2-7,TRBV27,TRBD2,CASSVLAGVVYEQYF,TGTGCCAGCAGCGTCCTAGCGGGGGTTGTTTACGAGCAGTACTTC
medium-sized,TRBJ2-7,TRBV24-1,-,CATSDPAGGQPYEQYF,TGTGCCACCAGTGACCCCGCTGGGGGGCAGCCCTACGAGCAGTACTTC
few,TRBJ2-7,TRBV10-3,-,CAISEARARAYEQYF,TGTGCCATCAGTGAGGCCCGTGCTAGAGCCTACGAGCAGTACTTC
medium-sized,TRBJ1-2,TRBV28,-,CASSPSLDGYTF,TGTGCCAGCAGCCCTTCGCTTGATGGCTACACCTTC
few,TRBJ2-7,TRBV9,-,CASSVVGNDEQYF,TGTGCCAGCAGCGTAGTGGGGAACGACGAGCAGTACTTC
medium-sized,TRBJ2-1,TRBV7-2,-,CASSFSNEQFF,TGTGCCAGCAGCTTCAGCAATGAGCAGTTCTTC
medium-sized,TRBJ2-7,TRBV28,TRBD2,CASSFRLAGDEQYF,TGTGCCAGCAGTTTTCGACTAGCGGGAGACGAGCAGTACTTC
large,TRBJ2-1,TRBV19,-,CASSPGLRSGEQFF,TGTGCCAGTAGTCCCGGCTTGCGGAGCGGTGAGCAGTTCTTC
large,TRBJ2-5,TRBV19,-,CASSISGARQETQYF,TGTGCCAGTAGTATATCAGGGGCGCGCCAAGAGACCCAGTACTTC
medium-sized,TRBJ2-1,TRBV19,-,CASSDGGDSRNEQFF,TGTGCCAGTAGTGATGGGGGAGATAGCCGGAATGAGCAGTTCTTC
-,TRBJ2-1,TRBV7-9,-,CASSLAGWGDEQFF,TGTGCCAGCAGCTTAGCGGGATGGGGAGATGAGCAGTTCTTC
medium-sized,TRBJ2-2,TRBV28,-,CASSLSNTGELFF,TGTGCCAGCAGTTTATCAAACACCGGGGAGCTGTTTTTT
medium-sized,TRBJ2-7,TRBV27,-,CASSFGAGAEQYF,TGTGCCAGCAGTTTTGGGGCAGGGGCCGAGCAGTACTTC